This T cell receptor beta chain was sequenced during a study of radiotherapy plus CTLA-4 blockade in lung cancer. Background on the study: Among enrolled patients, under 20% responded and about 30% achieved disease control.

This clone qualifies as medium-sized. Its specificity is unknown. Other DNA sequences in this specimen translate into the identical CDR3. Germline V gene sequence: CDR1 LNHDA, CDR2 SQIVND (reference sequence). With 4 bases clipped from V and 1 base from J, the junction kept 6 bases outside the gene matches. This CDR3 has 15 amino acids. Overall study results and limits: Tumor-derived TCR clones expanded in blood after radiotherapy plus ipilimumab.

Repertoires were generated with immunoSEQ multiplex PCR, while TCRdb's copy carries only in-frame clones and drops some. Altogether tens of thousands of clones are present, about four fifths being singletons, with the ten largest covering roughly 8.5%. The V gene is TRBV19, the J gene TRBJ2-7, with TRBD1 matching over 8 bases. The input for sequencing was peripheral blood, taken from a patient treated with radiotherapy plus ipilimumab. The sequence derives from a human donor with non-small cell lung cancer who had a complete response to radiotherapy plus ipilimumab. The CDR3 DNA reads as TGTGCCAGTAGTAGGCAGGGGGCGGGATCCTACGAGCAGTACTTC. Its protein product is CASSRQGAGSYEQYF. Full variable domain (outside the CDR3, taken from reference TRBV19 and TRBJ2-7): DGGITQSPKYLFRKEGQNVTLSCEQNLNHDAMYWYRQDPGQGLRLIYYSQIVNDFQKGDIAEGYSVSREKKESFPLTVTSAQKNPTAFYLCASSRQGAGSYEQYFGPGTRLTVT.